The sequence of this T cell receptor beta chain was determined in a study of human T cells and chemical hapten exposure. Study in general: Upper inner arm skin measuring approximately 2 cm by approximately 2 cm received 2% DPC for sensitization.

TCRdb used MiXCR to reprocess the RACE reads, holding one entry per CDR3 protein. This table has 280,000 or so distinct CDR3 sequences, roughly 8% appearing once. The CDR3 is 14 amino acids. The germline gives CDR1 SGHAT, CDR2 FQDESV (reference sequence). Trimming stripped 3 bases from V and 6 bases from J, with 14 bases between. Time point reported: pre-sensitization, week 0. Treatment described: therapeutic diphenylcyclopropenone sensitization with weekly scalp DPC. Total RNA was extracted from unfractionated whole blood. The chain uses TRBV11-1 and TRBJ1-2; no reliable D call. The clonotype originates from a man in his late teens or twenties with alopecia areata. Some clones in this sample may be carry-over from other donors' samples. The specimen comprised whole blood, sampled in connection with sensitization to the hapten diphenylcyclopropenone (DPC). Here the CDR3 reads CASSFDPEPDGYTF. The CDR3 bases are TGTGCCAGCAGCTTCGATCCGGAGCCTGATGGCTACACCTTC.